This is a list of T cell receptor beta chains from one sample in a study of shared clonotypes between healthy human individuals. Some clones are missing from TCRdb's copy, which holds only in-frame ones; the method was immunoSEQ multiplex PCR. The repertoire consists of approximately 980,000 clones, with 76% occurring once and the leading ten covering nearly 1.5%. The sequenced sample consisted of memory CD4+ T cells sorted from blood. Source of these receptors: a man between 18 and 29 years old in good health. The CDR3 runs from the conserved cysteine through the conserved F or W. Each record gives: J gene, CDR3 length, clone size, V gene, CDR3 protein. The listing skips clone size in some rows; elsewhere it reads once, few, many or a size class.

j_call: TRBJ2-3; cdr3_length: 14; clone_size: few; v_call: TRBV5-1; cdr3_aa: CASSITTGIDTQYF
j_call: TRBJ2-5; cdr3_length: 14; clone_size: NA; v_call: TRBV7-9; cdr3_aa: CASSLFTGEETQYF
j_call: TRBJ2-3; cdr3_length: 19; clone_size: NA; v_call: TRBV11-2; cdr3_aa: CASSRTMGTSGGAPDTQYF
j_call: TRBJ2-1; cdr3_length: 9; clone_size: NA; v_call: TRBV20-1; cdr3_aa: CSARAQQFF
j_call: TRBJ2-5; cdr3_length: 11; clone_size: NA; v_call: TRBV20-1; cdr3_aa: CSASPGETQYF
j_call: TRBJ2-7; cdr3_length: 12; clone_size: NA; v_call: TRBV30; cdr3_aa: CAWSVGLYEQYF
j_call: TRBJ2-5; cdr3_length: 15; clone_size: NA; v_call: TRBV18; cdr3_aa: CASSPGSSGSKTQYF
j_call: TRBJ1-3; cdr3_length: 14; clone_size: NA; v_call: TRBV5-1; cdr3_aa: CASSTGGEGNTIYF
j_call: TRBJ1-5; cdr3_length: 14; clone_size: NA; v_call: TRBV15; cdr3_aa: CATSRVTGSQPQHF
j_call: TRBJ2-2; cdr3_length: 11; clone_size: NA; v_call: TRBV19; cdr3_aa: CASSMVGELFF
j_call: TRBJ2-2; cdr3_length: 15; clone_size: NA; v_call: TRBV5-1; cdr3_aa: CASSFGGEAAGELFF
j_call: TRBJ2-1; cdr3_length: 15; clone_size: NA; v_call: TRBV6-4; cdr3_aa: CASSVSGEPYNEQFF
j_call: TRBJ2-1; cdr3_length: 16; clone_size: NA; v_call: TRBV11-2; cdr3_aa: CASSPPPGAGRNEQFF
j_call: TRBJ2-3; cdr3_length: 15; clone_size: NA; v_call: TRBV28; cdr3_aa: CASSTQRAFTDTQYF
j_call: TRBJ1-2; cdr3_length: 14; clone_size: NA; v_call: TRBV7-2; cdr3_aa: CASSFGTGNYGYTF
j_call: TRBJ2-3; cdr3_length: 12; clone_size: once; v_call: TRBV18; cdr3_aa: CASSLRQDTQYF
j_call: TRBJ2-7; cdr3_length: 12; clone_size: NA; v_call: TRBV4-2; cdr3_aa: CASSRVGYEQYF
j_call: TRBJ1-4; cdr3_length: 16; clone_size: NA; v_call: TRBV6-1; cdr3_aa: CASSEAGQPLNEKLFF
j_call: TRBJ2-7; cdr3_length: 14; clone_size: NA; v_call: TRBV5-1; cdr3_aa: CASSLDGLAYEQYF
j_call: TRBJ1-1; cdr3_length: 13; clone_size: NA; v_call: TRBV29-1; cdr3_aa: CSVGASDRTEAFF
j_call: TRBJ1-1; cdr3_length: 15; clone_size: NA; v_call: TRBV9; cdr3_aa: CASSGGPGGITEAFF
j_call: TRBJ1-1; cdr3_length: 15; clone_size: once; v_call: TRBV5-1; cdr3_aa: CASSLSGAMNTEAFF
j_call: TRBJ2-1; cdr3_length: 17; clone_size: NA; v_call: TRBV30; cdr3_aa: CAWSPSFSGGSYNEQFF
j_call: TRBJ2-5; cdr3_length: 13; clone_size: many; v_call: TRBV7-8; cdr3_aa: CASSLGQTETQYF
j_call: TRBJ2-7; cdr3_length: 17; clone_size: NA; v_call: TRBV18; cdr3_aa: CASSPPMGTGSGYEQYF
j_call: TRBJ1-1; cdr3_length: 15; clone_size: NA; v_call: TRBV19; cdr3_aa: CASSISGLVNTEAFF
j_call: TRBJ2-1; cdr3_length: 14; clone_size: NA; v_call: TRBV18; cdr3_aa: CASSWEQGYNEQFF
j_call: TRBJ2-3; cdr3_length: 16; clone_size: NA; v_call: TRBV15; cdr3_aa: CATSGRTSGLTDTQYF
j_call: TRBJ2-7; cdr3_length: 15; clone_size: once; v_call: TRBV10-3; cdr3_aa: CAISKGTGEYYEQYF
j_call: TRBJ1-1; cdr3_length: 13; clone_size: few; v_call: TRBV6-5; cdr3_aa: CASSYRTGSEAFF
j_call: TRBJ2-3; cdr3_length: 15; clone_size: NA; v_call: TRBV19; cdr3_aa: CASSISTSGRDTQYF
j_call: TRBJ1-3; cdr3_length: 14; clone_size: NA; v_call: TRBV7-8; cdr3_aa: CASSYQYSGNTIYF
j_call: TRBJ2-2; cdr3_length: 16; clone_size: NA; v_call: TRBV6-1; cdr3_aa: CASSDVGDRTTGELFF
j_call: TRBJ1-3; cdr3_length: 15; clone_size: NA; v_call: TRBV7-9; cdr3_aa: CASSSGQGEGNTIYF
j_call: TRBJ2-1; cdr3_length: 16; clone_size: NA; v_call: TRBV7-2; cdr3_aa: CASSSQGGSSYNEQFF
j_call: TRBJ1-1; cdr3_length: 13; clone_size: NA; v_call: TRBV14; cdr3_aa: CASSHLYHTEAFF
j_call: TRBJ2-2; cdr3_length: 17; clone_size: NA; v_call: TRBV11-3; cdr3_aa: CASSQGLAGKNTGELFF
j_call: TRBJ2-1; cdr3_length: 16; clone_size: NA; v_call: TRBV18; cdr3_aa: CASSPEGASWENEQFF
j_call: TRBJ1-5; cdr3_length: 17; clone_size: NA; v_call: TRBV11-3; cdr3_aa: CASSYGQGNFSNQPQHF
j_call: TRBJ2-3; cdr3_length: 13; clone_size: NA; v_call: TRBV28; cdr3_aa: CASSRAGTDTQYF
j_call: TRBJ2-3; cdr3_length: 14; clone_size: NA; v_call: TRBV5-1; cdr3_aa: CASSLMDSTDTQYF
j_call: TRBJ2-1; cdr3_length: 13; clone_size: NA; v_call: TRBV5-4; cdr3_aa: CASSLRGSDEQFF
j_call: TRBJ1-2; cdr3_length: 15; clone_size: NA; v_call: TRBV7-9; cdr3_aa: CASSSEGGSIDGYTF
j_call: TRBJ2-7; cdr3_length: 15; clone_size: once; v_call: TRBV28; cdr3_aa: CASSRPGTGNYEQYF
j_call: TRBJ1-1; cdr3_length: 14; clone_size: NA; v_call: TRBV19; cdr3_aa: CASSMGRVRTEAFF
j_call: TRBJ2-1; cdr3_length: 17; clone_size: many; v_call: TRBV7-9; cdr3_aa: CASSPPLRLAVYNEQFF
j_call: TRBJ2-1; cdr3_length: 16; clone_size: NA; v_call: TRBV4-2; cdr3_aa: CASSQVGAGGHNEQFF
j_call: TRBJ2-2; cdr3_length: 15; clone_size: NA; v_call: TRBV19; cdr3_aa: CASSTAGLAGGELFF
j_call: TRBJ2-1; cdr3_length: 14; clone_size: few; v_call: TRBV7-2; cdr3_aa: CASSFMTSANEQFF
j_call: TRBJ1-2; cdr3_length: 13; clone_size: many; v_call: TRBV5-4; cdr3_aa: CASSLTASYGYTF
j_call: TRBJ2-7; cdr3_length: 14; clone_size: many; v_call: TRBV6-5; cdr3_aa: CASSRTSGRNEQYF
j_call: TRBJ2-1; cdr3_length: 15; clone_size: NA; v_call: TRBV2; cdr3_aa: CASSRPRDTYNEQFF
j_call: TRBJ1-2; cdr3_length: 12; clone_size: NA; v_call: TRBV19; cdr3_aa: CASQQGPYGYTF
j_call: TRBJ1-2; cdr3_length: 13; clone_size: NA; v_call: TRBV6-6; cdr3_aa: CASSISGAQGYTF
j_call: TRBJ1-2; cdr3_length: 13; clone_size: NA; v_call: TRBV28; cdr3_aa: CASRPGTDYGYTF
j_call: TRBJ1-5; cdr3_length: 17; clone_size: NA; v_call: TRBV5-1; cdr3_aa: CASTPAVHQGRNQPQHF
j_call: TRBJ2-1; cdr3_length: 13; clone_size: NA; v_call: TRBV11-3; cdr3_aa: CASSRTGLNEQFF
j_call: TRBJ2-1; cdr3_length: 16; clone_size: NA; v_call: TRBV19; cdr3_aa: CASSSSGRGVGDEQFF
j_call: TRBJ1-3; cdr3_length: 15; clone_size: NA; v_call: TRBV19; cdr3_aa: CASSYRGTSGNTIYF
j_call: TRBJ2-3; cdr3_length: 14; clone_size: NA; v_call: TRBV15; cdr3_aa: CATSRAASTDTQYF